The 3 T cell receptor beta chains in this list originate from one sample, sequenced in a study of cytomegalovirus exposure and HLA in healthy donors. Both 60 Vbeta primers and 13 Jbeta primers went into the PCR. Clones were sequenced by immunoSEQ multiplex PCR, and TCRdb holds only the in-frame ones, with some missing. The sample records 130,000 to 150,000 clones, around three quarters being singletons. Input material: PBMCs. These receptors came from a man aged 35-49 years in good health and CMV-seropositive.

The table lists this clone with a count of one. The CDR3 coding sequence is TGTGCCAGCACCCGACAGAACTATGGCTACACCTTC. Protein: CASTRQNYGYTF. The J gene is TRBJ1-2, the V gene TRBV5-6; a weak D match, TRBD1 (5 bases). Germline loops: CDR1 SGHDT, CDR2 YYEEEE. V dropped 6 bases and J dropped 2 bases, with 8 bases sitting between them. The CDR3 runs 12 residues. Based on the CDR3 plus reference TRBV5-6 and TRBJ1-2, the full variable domain is DAGVTQSPTHLIKTRGQQVTLRCSPKSGHDTVSWYQQALGQGPQFIFQYYEEEERQRGNFPDRFSGHQFPNYSSELNVNALLLGDSALYLCASTRQNYGYTFGSGTRLTVV.

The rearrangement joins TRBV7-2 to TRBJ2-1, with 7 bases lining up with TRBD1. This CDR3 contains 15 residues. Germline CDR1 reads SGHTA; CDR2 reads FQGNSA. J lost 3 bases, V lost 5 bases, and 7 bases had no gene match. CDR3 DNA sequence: TGTGCCAGCAGCCCGACAGGGACCATCTACAATGAGCAGTTCTTC. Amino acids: CASSPTGTIYNEQFF.

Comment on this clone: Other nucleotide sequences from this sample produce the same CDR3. CDR3 in amino acids: CASSPPGQGSYEQYF. For the CDR3, the DNA is TGTGCCAGCTCACCACCGGGACAGGGCTCCTACGAGCAGTACTTC. The chain recombines TRBV18 with TRBJ2-7; TRBD1 agrees at 9 bases. The CDR3 contains 15 residues. CDR1 and CDR2 from the germline V gene are KGHSH and LQKENI. V trimming: 0 bases; J trimming: 0 bases; junction bases outside the gene matches: 0. The full variable domain, rest sourced from reference TRBV18 and TRBJ2-7, is NAGVMQNPRHLVRRRGQEARLRCSPMKGHSHVYWYRQLPEEGLKFMVYLQKENIIDESGMPKERFSAEFPKEGPSILRIQQVVRGDSAAYFCASSPPGQGSYEQYFGPGTRLTVT.